Sequencing of this TCR beta chain was carried out in a study of pediatric ulcerative colitis. The overall study: Most patients had pancolitis, and two had left-sided colitis.

With regard to this clone: Antigen specificity is unknown.

Sequencing was at survey level. Generated by immunoSEQ multiplex PCR, the TCRdb table keeps only in-frame clones and is missing some. Of around 65,000 clones listed, 77% are singletons. The CDR3 consists of 14 residues. Trimming took off 2 bases at V and 3 bases at J, with 8 bases between the two ends. Germline V gene lookup returns CDR1 SGDLS and CDR2 YYNGEE. Overall study results and limits: No controls had the two rectal clonotypes shared by ulcerative colitis patients. Substantially fewer templates came from a couple of patients' blood samples.

The gene calls are TRBV9 and TRBJ1-4, with D maybe TRBD1 (5 bases). The sequenced sample was blood. The origin of this receptor is a boy between 10 and 17 years old with moderate ulcerative colitis. The CDR3 DNA reads TGTGCCAGCAGCGTCCAGGGCGCTAATGAAAAACTGTTTTTT. It is translated as CASSVQGANEKLFF.